This TCR beta chain is from a study of low-dose radiotherapy and immunotherapy resistance in tumors. Across the study: Cohort 1 was given 0.5 Gy per fraction every 2 weeks, for 6.5 Gy total. On a schedule of every two weeks, intravenous cyclophosphamide at a dose of 200 mg/m2 was delivered one day before each radiation and immunotherapy administration.

Alpha- and beta-chain coverage of first-strand cDNA came from TRAV- and TRBV-specific primers. TCR amplification ran 20 PCR cycles using constant-region and V-primer adapter primers. mRNA isolates were amplified via in vitro transcription. One entry per CDR3 protein results from TCRdb running MiXCR on the reads. Of tens of thousands of distinct CDR3 sequences in the sample, less than 30% were seen once. Time point: after trial treatment. Treatment indicated: LDRT plus nivolumab, ipilimumab, low-dose cyclophosphamide and aspirin (RACIN trial). The treatment that donors received included nivolumab, ipilimumab, aspirin, low-dose cyclophosphamide and low-dose radiotherapy. Germline assignment: CDR1 SGHNT and CDR2 YYREEE (reference sequence). This CDR3 is built from 13 residues. The junction had 10 bases not matched to a gene; V was cut back by 4 bases and J by 9 bases. By share, this clonotype counts as medium-sized.

This specimen consisted of PBMCs, obtained after low-dose radiotherapy plus immunotherapy. This rearrangement joins TRBV5-4 to TRBJ2-7; 7 bases line up with TRBD1. This sequence was found in a male donor with prostate cancer. The CDR3 is CASSQQTGMVQYF. Written as DNA, the CDR3 is TGTGCCAGCAGCCAACAGACAGGGATGGTGCAGTACTTC.